The 19 T cell receptor beta chains in this list originate from one sample, sequenced in a study of T cell responses to AZD1222 COVID-19 vaccine. Measured with immunoSEQ multiplex PCR; TCRdb has only the in-frame clones, and not every one. Among around 130,000 clones listed, roughly 92% were seen once. Sequences were derived from peripheral blood, sampled 28 days after the second AZD1222 dose. The receptors originated from an adult who received the AZD1222 COVID-19 vaccine.

This chain joins TRBV27 and TRBJ1-3, with a tentative D call TRBD1 (5 bases). The CDR3 has 15 amino acids. Germline V gene data show CDR1 as MNHEY and CDR2 as SMNVEV (reference sequence). The V end was cut by 0 bases, the J end by 3 bases, with 9 bases between. For the CDR3, the DNA is TGTGCCAGCAGTTTATCGCCCGGGGGTGGAAACACCATATATTTT. It codes for CASSLSPGGGNTIYF.

V and J are TRBV30 and TRBJ2-7; D uncertain. The CDR3 contains 12 residues. Deletions cut 8 bases from V and 0 bases from J, with 11 bases between. The germline CDR1 and CDR2 sequences are GTSNPN and SVGIG (reference sequence). The CDR3 sequence: CALASSSYEQYF. In DNA, the CDR3 is TGTGCCCTCGCTTCCAGCTCCTACGAGCAGTACTTC.

V gene TRBV12-3 or TRBV12-4 combines with J gene TRBJ1-5, with D uncertain. V was trimmed by 6 bases and J by 9 bases, leaving 12 bases between them. The CDR3 totals 12 residues. The CDR3 spells CASSPATLPQHF. CDR3 nucleotides: TGTGCCAGCAGCCCAGCCACATTGCCCCAGCATTTT.

The CDR3 DNA follows: TGTGCCAGCAGTTACGGTCAGCTGAACACTGAAGCTTTCTTT. Amino acid sequence: CASSYGQLNTEAFF. This rearrangement joins TRBV6-2 or TRBV6-3 to TRBJ1-1; D unclear. With 2 bases removed from V and 0 bases from J, the gap between germline ends came to 7 bases. Germline V gene lookup returns CDR1 MNHEY and CDR2 SVGEGT. This CDR3 is built from 14 residues.

The chain is built from TRBV20-1 and TRBJ1-2, with 7 bases lining up with TRBD1. This CDR3 spans 11 amino acids. Per the germline V gene, CDR1 is DFQATT and CDR2 is SNEGSKA (reference sequence). V lost 7 bases, J lost 2 bases, and 1 base stayed unmatched. CDR3 protein: CSVQGNYGYTF. CDR3 sequence (DNA): TGCAGTGTACAGGGGAACTATGGCTACACCTTC.

The chain links TRBV27 to TRBJ2-2; 9 bases align to TRBD1. The CDR3 runs 16 residues. Trimming removed 5 bases from V and 1 base from J; junction bases left unmatched: 5. The V gene's germline CDR1 is MNHEY and CDR2 SMNVEV (reference sequence). CDR3 sequence (DNA): TGTGCCAGCAGTAGGGGGACAGGGAGGAACACCGGGGAGCTGTTTTTT. Amino acid sequence: CASSRGTGRNTGELFF.

The chain joins TRBV18 to TRBJ1-5; D gene uncertain. This CDR3 contains 13 residues. V was trimmed by 3 bases and J by 4 bases, leaving 7 bases between them. From germline, CDR1 is KGHSH and CDR2 LQKENI. DNA of the CDR3: TGTGCCAGCTCACCGGATCAGAATCAGCCCCAGCATTTT. Protein product: CASSPDQNQPQHF. The full variable domain, its missing parts supplied by reference TRBV18 and TRBJ1-5, is NAGVMQNPRHLVRRRGQEARLRCSPMKGHSHVYWYRQLPEEGLKFMVYLQKENIIDESGMPKERFSAEFPKEGPSILRIQQVVRGDSAAYFCASSPDQNQPQHFGDGTRLSIL.

The CDR3 DNA sequence: TGTGCCAGCAGTAACCCGGACAGCTATGGCTACACCTTC. Encoded protein: CASSNPDSYGYTF. The chain recombines TRBV6-2 or TRBV6-3 with TRBJ1-2; D may be TRBD1 (6 bases). Germline CDR1 reads MNHEY; CDR2 reads SVGEGT. There are 13 residues in the CDR3. Trimming shortened V by 5 bases and J by 4 bases, and 11 bases separated the two germline ends.

This rearrangement joins TRBV19 to TRBJ1-5; possible D gene TRBD1, 5 bases. The germline V gene encodes CDR1 LNHDA and CDR2 SQIVND (reference sequence). Trimming cost V 4 bases and J 6 bases, with 13 bases left between them. This CDR3 has 14 residues. CDR3 sequence reads: CASSRGEGRQPQHF. CDR3 sequence (DNA): TGTGCCAGTAGTAGGGGCGAGGGTCGTCAGCCCCAGCATTTT.

The CDR3 coding sequence is TGCGCCAGCAGCCTAGGACTAGCGGCCAGCTCCTACAATGAGCAGTTCTTC. This encodes CASSLGLAASSYNEQFF. The rearrangement uses TRBV5-1 and TRBJ2-1; 10 nucleotides match TRBD2. This CDR3 spans 17 amino acids. The V gene's germline CDR1 is SGHRS and CDR2 YFSETQ. The V and J ends lost 4 bases and 0 bases, in that order; junction bases with no gene match: 7.

The rearrangement joins TRBV18 to TRBJ1-1, with a possible D match to TRBD1 (6 bases). The V gene lost 6 bases and the J gene lost 1 base, with 9 bases spanning the gap. This CDR3 has 13 residues. Germline values: CDR1 KGHSH, CDR2 LQKENI. CDR3 protein: CASSQGQNTEAFF. CDR3 DNA: TGTGCCAGCTCCCAGGGACAGAACACTGAAGCTTTCTTT.

The rearrangement uses TRBV19 and TRBJ1-5; perhaps TRBD1 as D (5 bases). Between the trimmed V and J ends, which lost 1 base and 2 bases, there was a span of 9 bases. The germline V gene has CDR1 LNHDA and CDR2 SQIVND (reference sequence). The CDR3 sequence is 15 residues long. CDR3 sequence: CASSIGGAGNQPQHF. The CDR3 DNA reads TGTGCCAGTAGTATAGGAGGGGCGGGCAATCAGCCCCAGCATTTT.

This chain joins TRBV18 and TRBJ2-7; no clear D. The CDR3 loop spans 13 amino acids. Trimming pared 3 bases from V and 2 bases from J, leaving 8 bases between. The germline V gene encodes CDR1 KGHSH and CDR2 LQKENI. The CDR3 here is CASSPQGTYEQYF. The DNA for the CDR3 is TGTGCCAGCTCACCTCAAGGAACCTACGAGCAGTACTTC.

The genes are TRBV19 and TRBJ2-2, with a possible D match to TRBD1 (6 bases). The V end was cut by 6 bases, the J end by 5 bases, with 16 bases between. The CDR3 runs 15 residues. The germline CDR1 and CDR2 sequences are LNHDA and SQIVND (reference sequence). The CDR3 bases are TGTGCCAGTAGACCGAACAGGGTGTGGACCGGGGAGCTGTTTTTT. Residues: CASRPNRVWTGELFF.

The chain's CDR3 is CASSYLRNYGYTF. CDR3 nucleotide sequence: TGTGCCAGCAGTTACTTACGAAACTATGGCTACACCTTC. The chain recombines TRBV6-5 with TRBJ1-2, with D unresolved. Germline loops: CDR1 MNHEY, CDR2 SVGAGI. Trimming shortened V by 1 base and J by 2 bases, and 5 bases separated the two germline ends. The CDR3 runs to 13 residues.

This rearrangement joins TRBV12-3 or TRBV12-4 to TRBJ1-4; D remains unclear. CDR3 length: 11 amino acids. The V and J ends lost 6 bases and 12 bases respectively, with 11 bases between them. The CDR3: CASRNREELFF. The CDR3, as DNA: TGTGCCAGCAGAAATCGTGAGGAACTGTTTTTT.

V gene TRBV5-5 combines with J gene TRBJ1-2, with TRBD1 matching over 8 bases. V trimming: 6 bases; J trimming: 0 bases; junction bases outside the gene matches: 10. CDR1 is SGHKS, CDR2 YYEKEE, per germline (reference sequence). The CDR3 extends over 16 amino acids. CDR3 sequence: CASTMGQAFSNYGYTF. The CDR3 coding sequence is TGTGCCAGCACAATGGGACAGGCGTTTTCTAACTATGGCTACACCTTC.

V and J are TRBV7-9 and TRBJ1-1; D gene ambiguous. Trimming pared 2 bases from V and 3 bases from J, leaving 16 bases between. The germline CDR1 and CDR2 sequences are SEHNR and FQNEAQ (reference sequence). This CDR3 contains 16 residues. CDR3 sequence (DNA): TGTGCCAGCAGCTTACTAGCTCAGACGGTTTACACTGAAGCTTTCTTT. Translated: CASSLLAQTVYTEAFF. The full variable domain, with the rest looked up from reference TRBV7-9 and TRBJ1-1, is DTGVSQNPRHKITKRGQNVTFRCDPISEHNRLYWYRQTLGQGPEFLTYFQNEAQLEKSRLLSDRFSAERPKGSFSTLEIQRTEQGDSAMYLCASSLLAQTVYTEAFFGQGTRLTVV.

This clone was recorded once. The genes are TRBV5-1 and TRBJ2-3; TRBD2 matches at 10 bases. Germline CDR1 and CDR2: SGHRS and YFSETQ. The CDR3 consists of 15 residues. Trimming at V came to 6 bases and at J to 4 bases, leaving 8 bases not matched to a gene. CDR3 protein: CASTYRTSGADTQYF. CDR3 sequence (DNA): TGCGCCAGCACATATAGGACTAGCGGCGCAGATACGCAGTATTTT.